Presented here are 32 T cell receptor beta chains from one specimen sequenced in a study of low-dose radiotherapy and immunotherapy resistance in tumors. Covering alpha and beta chains, TRAV- and TRBV-specific primers were used for the first-strand cDNA. PCR amplification of the TCRs was performed with Phusion for 20 to 25 PCR cycles, and it relied on a constant-region primer together with a V-primer adapter. TCRdb passed the reads through MiXCR, listing each CDR3 protein once. The table has some 57,000 distinct CDR3 sequences, under 30% seen once. The time point is: before trial treatment. Source: PBMCs, taken before treatment. The receptors here all came from a male donor with prostate cancer.

This clonotype was picked up many times. The chain uses TRBV20-1 and TRBJ2-7; a weak D match, TRBD2 (6 bases). Germline loops: CDR1 DFQATT, CDR2 SNEGSKA (reference sequence). The CDR3 has 13 residues. Trimming removed 1 base from V and 7 bases from J, with 14 bases in between. CDR3 bases: TGCAGTGCTAGAGTCCCGGGACTTAGGGAGCAGTACTTC. This gives the protein CSARVPGLREQYF.

This clonotype was seen repeatedly, ten times or more. This chain joins TRBV28 and TRBJ2-6; 9 nucleotides line up with TRBD1. Germline V gene data show CDR1 as MDHEN and CDR2 as SYDVKM. J gave up 2 bases and V 6 bases, and 5 bases lay outside the gene matches. The CDR3 has 16 amino acids. The CDR3 region has the DNA TGTGCCAGCAGCCCACAGGGGGCGCCTGGGGCCAACGTCCTGACTTTC. It codes for CASSPQGAPGANVLTF.

This clonotype was seen repeatedly, ten times or more. The V and J genes are TRBV5-4 and TRBJ2-7, with D possibly being TRBD2 (6 bases). Germline CDR1 is SGHNT and CDR2 is YYREEE (reference sequence). The V end lost 4 bases, the J end lost 0 bases, and 17 bases lay between the germline ends. This CDR3 spans 16 amino acids. CDR3 sequence (DNA): TGTGCCAGCAGCCCAGGCCAGCGGGCAAGCTCCTACGAGCAGTACTTC. Its translation is CASSPGQRASSYEQYF.

Concerning this clonotype itself: A far larger clone is off by one base, so a read error is likely. No conserved phenylalanine or tryptophan ends this CDR3, so it is likely a read error. The chain links TRBV27 to TRBJ2-1, with TRBD2 matching 14 bases. Germline V lookup: CDR1 MNHEY, CDR2 SMNVEV (reference sequence). The CDR3 contains 14 residues. The junction had 2 bases not matched to a gene; V was cut back by 7 bases and J by 6 bases. CDR3 nucleotide sequence: TGTGCCAGCACTGGGACTAGCGGGGGCAATGAGCAGTTCTCC. Its protein is CASTGTSGGNEQFS.

There are many counts of this clonotype. V and J are TRBV7-2 and TRBJ2-3, with 12 nucleotides matching TRBD2. Germline values: CDR1 SGHTA, CDR2 FQGNSA. After removal of 4 bases from V and 5 bases from J, the junction contained 10 bases not matched to a gene. The CDR3 contains 17 residues. CDR3 DNA: TGTGCCAGCAGCTGGGGGACTAGCGGGTCCAGACGAGATACGCAGTATTTT. This sequence encodes CASSWGTSGSRRDTQYF.

This chain uses TRBV5-1 with TRBJ1-5; D is possibly TRBD1 (5 bases). Germline loops: CDR1 SGHRS, CDR2 YFSETQ. V dropped 4 bases and J dropped 9 bases, with 14 bases sitting between them. The CDR3 is made up of 13 amino acids. The CDR3 loop reads CASSRDGVGPQHF. The CDR3 DNA is TGCGCCAGCAGCCGGGACGGGGTAGGGCCCCAGCATTTT.

The sample holds many counts of this clonotype. The chain uses TRBV11-2 and TRBJ2-7; 15 bases align to TRBD2. The CDR3 contains 17 residues. Germline V gene data show CDR1 as SGHAT and CDR2 as FQNNGV. The trim removed 5 bases at V and 1 base at J, leaving 6 bases unmatched. The chain's CDR3 is CASSPGTSGRSSYEQYF. As DNA, the CDR3 is TGTGCCAGCAGCCCCGGGACTAGCGGGAGGAGTTCCTACGAGCAGTACTTC.

This clonotype was detected ten times or more. The rearrangement uses TRBV4-2 and TRBJ2-6; no clear D gene. The ends were cut back, 2 bases at V and 2 bases at J, with 10 bases in the middle. Germline V CDR1 and CDR2: LGHNA, YNFKEQ. This CDR3 contains 16 residues. CDR3 sequence reads: CASSQNTATGANVLTF. In DNA, the CDR3 is TGTGCCAGCAGCCAAAATACAGCTACTGGGGCCAACGTCCTGACTTTC.

This clonotype was detected many times. The chain carries TRBV5-4 and TRBJ2-2, with D uncertain. Trimming cost V 2 bases and J 6 bases, with 5 bases left between them. In germline, CDR1 is SGHNT, CDR2 YYREEE (reference sequence). CDR3 size: 12 residues. CDR3 in amino acids: CASSFGSGELFF. The DNA for the CDR3 is TGTGCCAGCAGCTTTGGATCCGGGGAGCTGTTTTTT.

Many counts were recorded for this clonotype. This sequence joins TRBV3-1 and TRBJ2-7; TRBD1 is a possible D gene (6 bases). Germline CDR1 and CDR2: LGHDT and YNNKEL (reference sequence). This CDR3 has 16 residues. V dropped 0 bases and J dropped 2 bases, with 14 bases sitting between them. The CDR3 DNA sequence: TGTGCCAGCAGCCAAGAATATCCAGGGGAACCCTACGAGCAGTACTTC. This encodes CASSQEYPGEPYEQYF.

The V call is TRBV2, the J call TRBJ1-6, with 10 positions matching TRBD1. Germline CDR1 SNHLY, CDR2 FYNNEI. The J segment lost 10 bases and the V segment lost 6 bases, leaving 6 bases of the junction unmatched. This CDR3 has 14 amino acids. The CDR3 reads CASSEGQGRSPLHF. The CDR3 coding sequence is TGTGCCAGCAGCGAGGGACAGGGGCGATCACCCCTCCACTTT.

This clonotype was seen ten or more times. The chain joins TRBV7-9 to TRBJ2-7; no firm D call. The CDR3 has 13 residues. The ends were cut back, 5 bases at V and 2 bases at J, with 10 bases in the middle. The V gene's germline CDR1 is SEHNR and CDR2 FQNEAQ (reference sequence). The CDR3 here is CASSRRNTYEQYF. The CDR3, as DNA: TGTGCCAGCAGCCGACGGAATACCTACGAGCAGTACTTC.

This clonotype was found many times. The rearrangement joins TRBV5-6 to TRBJ1-1, with a possible D match to TRBD1 (6 bases). Per the germline V gene, CDR1 is SGHDT and CDR2 is YYEEEE. CDR3 length: 16 amino acids. V lost 4 bases to trimming and J lost 0 bases, with 16 bases between them. CDR3 amino acids: CASSPGQTRMNTEAFF. CDR3 bases: TGTGCCAGCAGCCCCGGACAGACCCGCATGAACACTGAAGCTTTCTTT.

The gene calls are TRBV28 and TRBJ1-5; 8 nucleotides agree with TRBD1. V shed 5 bases, J shed 8 bases, and the junction held 8 bases outside the gene matches. CDR1 and CDR2 from the germline V gene are MDHEN and SYDVKM. This CDR3 contains 14 residues. In DNA form, the CDR3 reads TGTGCCAGCAGTCCGGGACAGGTTCGCGAGCCCCAGCATTTT. Translating it yields CASSPGQVREPQHF.

This clonotype was found many times. V and J are TRBV7-9 and TRBJ1-2; no reliable D call. Trimming took off 1 base at V and 1 base at J, with 10 bases between the two ends. Per germline, CDR1 SEHNR and CDR2 FQNEAQ (reference sequence). CDR3 length: 15 amino acids. CDR3 sequence reads: CASSLGGPDNYGYTF. The CDR3 nucleotides are TGTGCCAGCAGCTTAGGCGGACCGGATAACTATGGCTACACCTTC. Full variable domain (missing parts from reference TRBV7-9 and TRBJ1-2): DTGVSQNPRHKITKRGQNVTFRCDPISEHNRLYWYRQTLGQGPEFLTYFQNEAQLEKSRLLSDRFSAERPKGSFSTLEIQRTEQGDSAMYLCASSLGGPDNYGYTFGSGTRLTVV.

This clonotype was counted at least ten times. The chain's CDR3 is CATEKAGGVETQYF. CDR3 DNA: TGTGCCACCGAGAAGGCAGGGGGCGTGGAGACCCAGTACTTC. This chain uses TRBV15 with TRBJ2-5; 8 bases match TRBD1. Per the germline V gene, CDR1 is LNHNV and CDR2 is YYDKDF (reference sequence). J was trimmed by 5 bases and V by 8 bases; bases with no gene match: 10. CDR3 size: 14 residues.

This clonotype was seen more than once but under ten times. The V call is TRBV5-1, the J call TRBJ1-2; no clear D gene. V lost 1 base and J lost 6, with 7 bases in between. CDR3 size: 12 residues. Germline V lookup: CDR1 SGHRS, CDR2 YFSETQ. The CDR3 reads CASSLPDNGYTF. In nucleotides, the CDR3 is TGCGCCAGCAGCTTGCCGGATAATGGCTACACCTTC. The full variable domain, completed using reference TRBV5-1 and TRBJ1-2, is KAGVTQTPRYLIKTRGQQVTLSCSPISGHRSVSWYQQTPGQGLQFLFEYFSETQRNKGNFPGRFSGRQFSNSRSEMNVSTLELGDSALYLCASSLPDNGYTFGSGTRLTVV.

Comment on this clonotype: This sequence may be a read error, since a much larger clone differs from it by one base. This likely comes from a read error, as the CDR3 has no conserved phenylalanine or tryptophan at its end. This sequence joins TRBV7-9 and TRBJ2-3, with 8 bases aligning to TRBD1. Germline V CDR1 and CDR2: SEHNR, FQNEAQ (reference sequence). V was pared by 2 bases and J by 1 base, with 5 bases of the junction left unmatched. The CDR3 runs 16 residues. CDR3 sequence: CASSLSGQGRTDTQYS. The CDR3 DNA follows: TGTGCCAGCAGCTTATCCGGACAGGGACGCACAGATACGCAGTATTCT.

The chain carries TRBV6-5 and TRBJ2-1, with 11 bases aligning to TRBD1. CDR3 length: 13 amino acids. Germline CDR1 is MNHEY and CDR2 is SVGAGI. With V trimmed by 8 bases and J by 9 bases, 6 bases remained unmatched. CDR3 DNA sequence: TGTGCCAGCTGCTGGACAGGGGGCAGTGAGCAGTTCTTC. Translated: CASCWTGGSEQFF.

This clonotype has a count of ten or more. V usage is TRBV10-2 and J usage is TRBJ2-1; the match to TRBD2 covers 8 bases. This CDR3 is built from 16 residues. V lost 6 bases, J lost 2 bases, and 9 bases stayed unmatched. In germline, CDR1 is WSHSY, CDR2 SAAADI. The CDR3 DNA reads TGCGCCAGCAGAAGGACTAGCCCCCCTCCCTACAATGAGCAGTTCTTC. Translated: CASRRTSPPPYNEQFF.

This clonotype appeared many times. At one end, the junction sequence differs from germline, possibly due to a read error. The chain links TRBV9 to TRBJ2-3; TRBD2 aligns across 9 bases. This CDR3 comprises 16 residues. Germline V gives CDR1 SGDLS, CDR2 YYNGEE. Here the CDR3 reads CAISVLAGAYTDTQYF. As DNA, the CDR3 is TGTGCCATCAGCGTCTTAGCGGGGGCGTACACAGATACGCAGTATTTT.

This clonotype was detected ten times or more. The chain is built from TRBV2 and TRBJ2-2; D uncertain. This CDR3 region has 14 residues. V gave up 6 bases and J gave up 2 bases, with 10 bases separating them. Looked up from germline, CDR1 is SNHLY and CDR2 is FYNNEI. Here the CDR3 reads CASSRRANTGELFF. CDR3 sequence (DNA): TGTGCCAGCAGCCGCCGGGCTAACACCGGGGAGCTGTTTTTT. Full variable domain (rest looked up from reference TRBV2 and TRBJ2-2): EPEVTQTPSHQVTQMGQEVILRCVPISNHLYFYWYRQILGQKVEFLVSFYNNEISEKSEIFDDQFSVERPDGSNFTLKIRSTKLEDSAMYFCASSRRANTGELFFGEGSRLTVL.

The chain employs TRBV28 and TRBJ1-2; the D is unclear. CDR1 MDHEN and CDR2 SYDVKM come from the germline V gene. This CDR3 is built from 13 residues. Trimming pared 4 bases from V and 3 bases from J, leaving 9 bases between. CDR3 in DNA: TGTGCCAGCAGTTCCCGCCGGGACTATGGCTACACCTTC. Protein sequence: CASSSRRDYGYTF.

This clonotype was picked up many times. This chain joins TRBV7-3 and TRBJ2-3; 11 nucleotides match TRBD2. Germline-derived CDR1 and CDR2 are SGHTA and FQGTGA. Germline trimming cut 5 bases from V and 5 bases from J; bases unmatched to any gene: 6. The CDR3 consists of 15 residues. Here the CDR3 DNA reads TGTGCCAGCAGCATTAGCGGGGGGGCCGTAGATACGCAGTATTTT. It encodes CASSISGGAVDTQYF. The full variable domain, completed using reference TRBV7-3 and TRBJ2-3, is GAGVSQTPSNKVTEKGKYVELRCDPISGHTALYWYRQSLGQGPEFLIYFQGTGAADDSGLPNDRFFAVRPEGSVSTLKIQRTERGDSAVYLCASSISGGAVDTQYFGPGTRLTVL.

The V and J genes are TRBV28 and TRBJ2-5, with TRBD1 as a possible D gene (6 bases). The CDR3 runs to 14 residues. Germline V gene sequence: CDR1 MDHEN, CDR2 SYDVKM. Deletions cut 6 bases from V and 4 bases from J, with 15 bases between. The CDR3 DNA reads TGTGCCAGCAGGGGCAGAGGGGGTGCAGAGACCCAGTACTTC. This translates into CASRGRGGAETQYF. Full variable domain (outside the CDR3, taken from reference TRBV28 and TRBJ2-5): DVKVTQSSRYLVKRTGEKVFLECVQDMDHENMFWYRQDPGLGLRLIYFSYDVKMKEKGDIPEGYSVSREKKERFSLILESASTNQTSMYLCASRGRGGAETQYFGPGTRLLVL.

This clonotype was counted ten times or more. The chain links TRBV6-5 to TRBJ1-5, with TRBD1 matching over 9 bases. The germline V gene encodes CDR1 MNHEY and CDR2 SVGAGI. After removal of 6 bases from V and 1 base from J, the junction contained 10 bases not matched to a gene. This CDR3 contains 17 residues. The CDR3 protein is CASSPIDRGGSNQPQHF. DNA of the CDR3: TGTGCCAGCAGCCCTATAGACAGGGGGGGCAGCAATCAGCCCCAGCATTTT.

This clonotype appeared many times. The chain uses TRBV6-2 or TRBV6-3 and TRBJ2-1; D not certain. Deletions cut 5 bases from V and 2 bases from J, with 4 bases between. The CDR3 is 12 amino acids. CDR1 is MNHEY and CDR2 is SVGEGT in the germline V gene. The CDR3 region has the DNA TGTGCCAGCAGTCCCCCCTACAATGAGCAGTTCTTC. Translated: CASSPPYNEQFF.

This clonotype was picked up many times. The chain has TRBV12-3 or TRBV12-4 and TRBJ1-2; 7 nucleotides agree with TRBD1. The CDR3 is made up of 15 amino acids. The trim removed 6 bases at V and 5 bases at J, leaving 12 bases unmatched. DNA for the CDR3: TGTGCCAGCAGCCTGGCGTCCCGGGACAGTTATGGCTACACCTTC. Protein product: CASSLASRDSYGYTF.

This clonotype was counted many times. The chain employs TRBV7-9 and TRBJ1-1, with D unresolved. The CDR3 consists of 14 residues. With 6 bases removed from V and 2 bases from J, the gap between germline ends came to 13 bases. In germline, CDR1 is SEHNR, CDR2 FQNEAQ (reference sequence). DNA of the CDR3: TGTGCCAGCAGTGCCTGGGCAGCCAACACTGAAGCTTTCTTT. It translates to CASSAWAANTEAFF.

CDR3 in amino acids: CASSYTGLDTGELFF. The CDR3 nucleotides read TGTGCCAGCAGTTACACAGGGTTGGACACCGGGGAGCTGTTTTTT. The chain is built from TRBV6-2 or TRBV6-3 and TRBJ2-2; a weak D match, TRBD1 (6 bases). CDR3 length: 15 residues. V was shortened by 2 bases and J by 3 bases, with 10 bases between the two germline ends. Germline CDR1 reads MNHEY; CDR2 reads SVGEGT.

Within the sample, this clonotype is medium-sized. The chain is built from TRBV5-4 and TRBJ2-5, with 7 bases matching TRBD2. Germline values: CDR1 SGHNT, CDR2 YYREEE (reference sequence). The V segment lost 3 bases and the J segment 1 base; nucleotides outside the gene matches: 6. CDR3 length equals 15 residues. The CDR3 DNA reads as TGTGCCAGCAGCTCCGTGTCGGGGGGCCAAGAGACCCAGTACTTC. Its protein product is CASSSVSGGQETQYF.

The rearrangement uses TRBV6-6 and TRBJ2-7; D is uncertain. The V and J ends lost 10 bases and 3 bases respectively, with 10 bases between them. CDR1 and CDR2 from the germline V gene are MNHNY and SVGAGI (reference sequence). This CDR3 is 11 amino acids long. As DNA, the CDR3 is TGTGCCACATCGGCCATCTACGAGCAGTACTTC. Its protein product is CATSAIYEQYF.